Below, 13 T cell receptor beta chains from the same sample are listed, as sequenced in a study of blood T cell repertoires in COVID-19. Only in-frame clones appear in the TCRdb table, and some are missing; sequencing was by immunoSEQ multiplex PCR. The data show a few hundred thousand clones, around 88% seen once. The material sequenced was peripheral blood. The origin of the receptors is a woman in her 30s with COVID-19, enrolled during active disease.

The CDR3 loop is CATSRALGELFF. Written as DNA, the CDR3 is TGTGCCACCAGCAGAGCCCTAGGTGAACTGTTTTTT. The chain is built from TRBV15 and TRBJ1-4; no clear D. The CDR3 is 12 residues long. V lost 1 base and J lost 12, with 9 bases in between. Per germline, CDR1 LNHNV and CDR2 YYDKDF (reference sequence).

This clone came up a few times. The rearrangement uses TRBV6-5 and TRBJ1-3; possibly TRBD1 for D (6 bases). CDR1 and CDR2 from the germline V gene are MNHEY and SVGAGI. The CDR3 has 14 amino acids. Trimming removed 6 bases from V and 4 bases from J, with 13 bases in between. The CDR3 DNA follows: TGTGCCAGCAGCTCCCAGGGGATGGGAAACACCATATATTTT. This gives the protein CASSSQGMGNTIYF.

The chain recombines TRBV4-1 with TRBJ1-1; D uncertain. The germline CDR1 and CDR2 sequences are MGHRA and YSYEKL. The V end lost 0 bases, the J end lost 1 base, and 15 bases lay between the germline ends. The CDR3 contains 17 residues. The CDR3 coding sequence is TGCGCCAGCAGCCAAGATCGGAGCGGTGGAGGGAACACTGAAGCTTTCTTT. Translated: CASSQDRSGGGNTEAFF.

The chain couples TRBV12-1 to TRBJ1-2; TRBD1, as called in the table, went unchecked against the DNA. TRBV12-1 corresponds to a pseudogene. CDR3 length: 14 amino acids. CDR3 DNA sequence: TGTGCCAGCAGCTTGCTGACAGGGGTCTATGGCTACACCTTC. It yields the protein CASSLLTGVYGYTF.

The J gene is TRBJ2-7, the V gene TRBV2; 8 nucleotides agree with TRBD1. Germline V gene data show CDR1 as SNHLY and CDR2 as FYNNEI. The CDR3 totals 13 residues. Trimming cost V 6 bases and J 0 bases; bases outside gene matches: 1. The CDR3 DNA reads TGTGCCAGCAGCAGGGGGCACTCCTACGAGCAGTACGTC. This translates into CASSRGHSYEQYV.

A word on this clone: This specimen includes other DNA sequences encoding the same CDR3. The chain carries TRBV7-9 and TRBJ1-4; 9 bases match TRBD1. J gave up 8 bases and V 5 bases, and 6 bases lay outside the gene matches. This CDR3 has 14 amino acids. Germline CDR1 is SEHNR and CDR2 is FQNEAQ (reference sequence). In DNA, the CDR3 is TGTGCCAGCAGCCCGGGACAGGGTGGGGAAAAACTGTTTTTT. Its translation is CASSPGQGGEKLFF.

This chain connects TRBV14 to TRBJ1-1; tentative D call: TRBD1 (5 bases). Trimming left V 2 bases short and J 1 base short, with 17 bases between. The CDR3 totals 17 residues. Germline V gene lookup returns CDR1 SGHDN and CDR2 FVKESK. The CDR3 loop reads CASSQNRDSYPNTEAFF. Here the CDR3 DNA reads TGTGCCAGCAGCCAAAACCGGGACTCCTACCCGAACACTGAAGCTTTCTTT.

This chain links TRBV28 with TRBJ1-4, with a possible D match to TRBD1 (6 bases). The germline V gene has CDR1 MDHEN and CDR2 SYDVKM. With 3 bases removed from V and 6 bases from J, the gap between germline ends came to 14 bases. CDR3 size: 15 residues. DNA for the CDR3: TGTGCCAGCAGTTTGACAGGAGGTGGGGATGAAAAACTGTTTTTT. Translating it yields CASSLTGGGDEKLFF.

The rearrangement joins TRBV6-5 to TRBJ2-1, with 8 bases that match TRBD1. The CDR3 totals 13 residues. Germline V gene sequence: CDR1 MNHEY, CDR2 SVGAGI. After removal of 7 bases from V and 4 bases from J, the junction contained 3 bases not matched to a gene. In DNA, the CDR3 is TGTGCCAGCATGCAGGGGGCTTACAATGAGCAGTTCTTC. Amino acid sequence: CASMQGAYNEQFF.

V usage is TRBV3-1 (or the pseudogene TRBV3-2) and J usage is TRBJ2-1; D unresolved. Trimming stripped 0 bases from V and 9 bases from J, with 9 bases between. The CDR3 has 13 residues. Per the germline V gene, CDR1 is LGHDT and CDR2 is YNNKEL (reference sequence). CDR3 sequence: CASSQDTRTEQFF. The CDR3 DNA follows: TGTGCCAGCAGCCAAGATACGCGCACTGAGCAGTTCTTC.

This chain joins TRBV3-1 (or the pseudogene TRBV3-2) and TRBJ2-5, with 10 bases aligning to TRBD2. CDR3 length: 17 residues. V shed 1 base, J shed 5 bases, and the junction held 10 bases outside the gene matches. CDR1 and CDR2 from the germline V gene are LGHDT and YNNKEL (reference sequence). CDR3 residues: CASSQGISGGFGETQYF. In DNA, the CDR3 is TGTGCCAGCAGCCAAGGAATTAGCGGGGGGTTTGGGGAGACCCAGTACTTC.

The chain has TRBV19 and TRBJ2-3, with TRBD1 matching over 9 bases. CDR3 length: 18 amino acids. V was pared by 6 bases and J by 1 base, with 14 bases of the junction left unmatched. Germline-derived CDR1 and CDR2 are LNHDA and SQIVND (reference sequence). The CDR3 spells CASRSFAGQGRGTDTQYF. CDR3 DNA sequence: TGTGCCAGTAGGAGTTTTGCGGGACAGGGCAGGGGCACAGATACGCAGTATTTT.

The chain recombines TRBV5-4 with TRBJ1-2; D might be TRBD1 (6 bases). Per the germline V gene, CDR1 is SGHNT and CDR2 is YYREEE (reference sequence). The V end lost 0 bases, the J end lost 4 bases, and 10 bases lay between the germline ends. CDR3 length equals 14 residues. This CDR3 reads CASSLAKGVYGYTF. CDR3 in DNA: TGTGCCAGCAGCTTGGCCAAGGGGGTCTATGGCTACACCTTC. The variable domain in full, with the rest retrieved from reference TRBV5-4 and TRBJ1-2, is ETGVTQSPTHLIKTRGQQVTLRCSSQSGHNTVSWYQQALGQGPQFIFQYYREEENGRGNFPPRFSGLQFPNYSSELNVNALELDDSALYLCASSLAKGVYGYTFGSGTRLTVV.